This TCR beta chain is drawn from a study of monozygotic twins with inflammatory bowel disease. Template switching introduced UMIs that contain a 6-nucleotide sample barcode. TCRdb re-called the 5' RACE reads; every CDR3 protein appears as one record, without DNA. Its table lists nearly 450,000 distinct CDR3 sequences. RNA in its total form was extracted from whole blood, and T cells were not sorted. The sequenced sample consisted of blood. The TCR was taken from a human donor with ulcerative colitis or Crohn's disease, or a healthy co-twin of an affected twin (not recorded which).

The chain's CDR3 is CASTPIRGRTDSGNTIYF. The chain links TRBV12-3 or TRBV12-4 to TRBJ1-3; TCRdb's D call, TRBD1, is unchecked because there is no DNA. The length of the CDR3 is 18 residues.